A selection of T cell receptor beta chains follows, all from one sample in a study of MAIT cells during Salmonella Paratyphi A infection. TCRdb passed the 5' RACE reads through MiXCR, listing each CDR3 protein once. This table has about 450 distinct CDR3 sequences, about 39% appearing once. The sequenced sample consisted of MAIT cells from PBMCs. The receptor source for this set is an adult in good health. Both conserved end residues are part of each CDR3. The order of the fields is CDR3 length, V gene, CDR3 protein.

cdr3_length: 14; v_call: TRBV4-2; cdr3_aa: CASSQGVEADTQYF
cdr3_length: 14; v_call: TRBV6-4; cdr3_aa: CASSLKGEWNKQFF
cdr3_length: 16; v_call: TRBV4-2; cdr3_aa: CASSQEGQAGADTQYF
cdr3_length: 12; v_call: TRBV20-1; cdr3_aa: CSARTGDTEAFF
cdr3_length: 17; v_call: TRBV3-1; cdr3_aa: CASSQGGSSGGANVLTF
cdr3_length: 16; v_call: TRBV4-3; cdr3_aa: CASSQEGGRGGNTIYF
cdr3_length: 15; v_call: TRBV20-1; cdr3_aa: CSATSGTSGYNEQFF
cdr3_length: 15; v_call: TRBV4-2; cdr3_aa: CASSQDRGGTDTQYF
cdr3_length: 13; v_call: TRBV6-4; cdr3_aa: CASSDRESDTQYF
cdr3_length: 15; v_call: TRBV6-1; cdr3_aa: CASSGLAGGPDTQYF
cdr3_length: 15; v_call: TRBV6-2/TRBV6-3; cdr3_aa: CASSYTSGSYNEQFF
cdr3_length: 15; v_call: TRBV6-5; cdr3_aa: CASSYTSGSSYEQYF
cdr3_length: 12; v_call: TRBV19; cdr3_aa: CASRTASSTQYF
cdr3_length: 16; v_call: TRBV4-2; cdr3_aa: CASSQDPSGGAGELFF
cdr3_length: 16; v_call: TRBV30; cdr3_aa: CAWSITLAGGRDTQYF
cdr3_length: 14; v_call: TRBV6-4; cdr3_aa: CASSDGTSSNEQFF